The TCR beta chain under discussion was sequenced for a study of blood T cells in healthy people across ages. There are a few counts of this clonotype. Germline V gene sequence: CDR1 MNHEY, CDR2 SMNVEV (reference sequence). This CDR3 spans 14 amino acids. V was clipped by 2 bases and J by 6 bases, with 13 bases between them. Then a second PCR, running roughly 6 to 12 cycles, was carried out with a sample-barcoded 5' primer and a J-beta primer mix. Via MiXCR, TCRdb re-called the 5' RACE reads, giving one row per CDR3 protein. This sample has hundreds of thousands of distinct CDR3 sequences, with around 24% found just once. The sample was also linked to a second study, of T cells of mothers and their children.

This chain joins TRBV27 and TRBJ1-1; unclear D gene. The sequence was obtained from a boy between 10 and 17 years old in good health. The sequenced material came from blood. DNA for the CDR3: TGTGCCAGCAGTTTAACCGGTCCCGGGGCTGAAGCTTTCTTT. It yields the protein CASSLTGPGAEAFF.